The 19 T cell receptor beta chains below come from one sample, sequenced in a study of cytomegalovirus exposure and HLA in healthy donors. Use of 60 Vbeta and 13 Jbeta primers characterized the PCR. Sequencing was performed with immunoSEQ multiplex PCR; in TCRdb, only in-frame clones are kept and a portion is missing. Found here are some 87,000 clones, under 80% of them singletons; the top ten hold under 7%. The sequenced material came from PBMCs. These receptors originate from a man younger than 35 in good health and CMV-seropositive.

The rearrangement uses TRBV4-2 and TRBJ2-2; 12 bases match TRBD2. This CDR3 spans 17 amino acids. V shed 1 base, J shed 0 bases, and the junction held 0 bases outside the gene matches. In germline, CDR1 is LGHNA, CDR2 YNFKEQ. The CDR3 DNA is TGTGCCAGCAGCCAAGGACTAGCGGGAGCGAACACCGGGGAGCTGTTTTTT. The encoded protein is CASSQGLAGANTGELFF.

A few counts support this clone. CDR3 sequence: CASSLTGNTEAFF. In DNA form, the CDR3 reads TGTGCCAGCAGCTTGACAGGGAACACTGAAGCTTTCTTT. The chain joins TRBV7-6 to TRBJ1-1; the D gene is possibly TRBD1 (6 bases). The ends were cut back, 3 bases at V and 1 base at J, with 6 bases in the middle. This CDR3 comprises 13 residues. Germline values: CDR1 SGHVS, CDR2 FNYEAQ.

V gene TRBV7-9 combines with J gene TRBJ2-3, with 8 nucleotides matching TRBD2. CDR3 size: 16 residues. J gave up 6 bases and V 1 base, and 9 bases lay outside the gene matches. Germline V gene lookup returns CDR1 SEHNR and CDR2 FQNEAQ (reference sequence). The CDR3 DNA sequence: TGTGCCAGCAGCTTAGATAGCGGGGCAAGAGGGGATACGCAGTATTTT. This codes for CASSLDSGARGDTQYF.

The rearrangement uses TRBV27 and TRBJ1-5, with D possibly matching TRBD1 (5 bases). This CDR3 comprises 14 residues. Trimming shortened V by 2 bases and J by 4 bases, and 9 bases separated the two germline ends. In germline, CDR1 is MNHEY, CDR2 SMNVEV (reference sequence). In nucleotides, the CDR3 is TGTGCCAGCAGTTTAGGCCGGGGGAATCAGCCCCAGCATTTT. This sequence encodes CASSLGRGNQPQHF.

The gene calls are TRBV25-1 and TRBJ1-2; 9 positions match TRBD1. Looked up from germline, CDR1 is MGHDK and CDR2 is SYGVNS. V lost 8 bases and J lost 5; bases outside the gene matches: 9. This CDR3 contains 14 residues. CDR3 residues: CASSGTGIVYGYTF. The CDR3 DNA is TGTGCCAGCTCCGGGACAGGGATCGTTTATGGCTACACCTTC.

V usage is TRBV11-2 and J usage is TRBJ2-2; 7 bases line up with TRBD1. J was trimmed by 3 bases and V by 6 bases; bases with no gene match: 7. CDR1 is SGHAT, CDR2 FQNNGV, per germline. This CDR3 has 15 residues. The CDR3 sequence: CASSYDRVDTGELFF. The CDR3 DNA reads TGTGCCAGCAGTTACGACAGGGTGGACACCGGGGAGCTGTTTTTT.

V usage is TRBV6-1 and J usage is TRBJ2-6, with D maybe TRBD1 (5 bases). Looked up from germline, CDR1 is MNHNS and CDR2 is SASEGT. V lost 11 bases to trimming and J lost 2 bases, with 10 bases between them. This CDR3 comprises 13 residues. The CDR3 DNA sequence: TGTGCCGCTGGGGCGACTGGGGCCAACGTCCTGACTTTC. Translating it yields CAAGATGANVLTF.

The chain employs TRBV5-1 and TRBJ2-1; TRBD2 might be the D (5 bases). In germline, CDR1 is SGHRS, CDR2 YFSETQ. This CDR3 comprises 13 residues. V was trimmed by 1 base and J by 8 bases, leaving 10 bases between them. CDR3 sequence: CASSLLQEDEQFF. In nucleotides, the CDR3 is TGCGCCAGCAGCTTGTTGCAGGAGGATGAGCAGTTCTTC.

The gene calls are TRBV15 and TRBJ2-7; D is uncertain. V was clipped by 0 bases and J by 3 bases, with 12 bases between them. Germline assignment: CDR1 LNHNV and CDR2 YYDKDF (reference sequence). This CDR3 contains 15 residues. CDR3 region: CATSRDLGTYYEQYF. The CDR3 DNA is TGTGCCACCAGCAGAGATCTGGGCACATACTACGAGCAGTACTTC.

CDR3 DNA sequence: TGTGCCAGCAGCCAAGGCGGGGGGGTAGGCGGGAGGGCCCTGGGACCCGAGCAGTACTTC. It specifies CASSQGGGVGGRALGPEQYF. The genes are TRBV4-2 and TRBJ2-7; 9 bases align to TRBD2. J lost 6 bases, V lost 1 base, and 22 bases had no gene match. CDR1 and CDR2 (germline): LGHNA, YNFKEQ. The CDR3 consists of 20 residues.

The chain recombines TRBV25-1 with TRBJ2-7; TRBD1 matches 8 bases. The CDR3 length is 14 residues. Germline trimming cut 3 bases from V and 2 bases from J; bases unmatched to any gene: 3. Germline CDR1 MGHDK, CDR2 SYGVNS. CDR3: CASSERDRTYEQYF. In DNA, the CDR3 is TGTGCCAGCAGTGAGAGGGACAGGACCTACGAGCAGTACTTC.

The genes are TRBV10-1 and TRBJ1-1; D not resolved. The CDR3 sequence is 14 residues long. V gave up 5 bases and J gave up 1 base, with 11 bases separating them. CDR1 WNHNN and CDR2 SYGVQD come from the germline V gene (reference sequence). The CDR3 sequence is CASSQATGNTEAFF. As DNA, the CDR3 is TGCGCCAGCAGTCAAGCGACGGGGAACACTGAAGCTTTCTTT.

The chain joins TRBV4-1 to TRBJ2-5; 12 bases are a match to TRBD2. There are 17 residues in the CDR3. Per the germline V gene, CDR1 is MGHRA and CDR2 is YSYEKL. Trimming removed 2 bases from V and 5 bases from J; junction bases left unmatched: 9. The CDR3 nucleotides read TGCGCCAGCAGCCAAAGACTAGCGGGGGAGGCTTACGAGACCCAGTACTTC. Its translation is CASSQRLAGEAYETQYF.

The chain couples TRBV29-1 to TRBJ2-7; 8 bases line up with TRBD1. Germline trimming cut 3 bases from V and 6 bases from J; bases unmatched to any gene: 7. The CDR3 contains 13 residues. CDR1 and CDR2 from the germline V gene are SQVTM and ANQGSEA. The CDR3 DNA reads TGCAGCGTTGATAGTCAGGGGGCGGGCGAGCAGTACTTC. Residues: CSVDSQGAGEQYF.

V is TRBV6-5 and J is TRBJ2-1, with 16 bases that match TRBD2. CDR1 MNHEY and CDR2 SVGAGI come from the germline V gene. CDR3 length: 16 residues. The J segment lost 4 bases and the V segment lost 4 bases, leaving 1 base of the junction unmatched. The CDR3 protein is CASSLGLAGGYNEQFF. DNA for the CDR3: TGTGCCAGCAGTTTGGGACTAGCGGGAGGGTACAATGAGCAGTTCTTC.

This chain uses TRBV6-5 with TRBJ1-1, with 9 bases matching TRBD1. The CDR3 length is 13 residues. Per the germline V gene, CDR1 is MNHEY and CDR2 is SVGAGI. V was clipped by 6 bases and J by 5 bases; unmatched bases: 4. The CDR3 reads CASSQTGGTEAFF. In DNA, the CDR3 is TGTGCCAGCAGCCAGACAGGGGGAACTGAAGCTTTCTTT.

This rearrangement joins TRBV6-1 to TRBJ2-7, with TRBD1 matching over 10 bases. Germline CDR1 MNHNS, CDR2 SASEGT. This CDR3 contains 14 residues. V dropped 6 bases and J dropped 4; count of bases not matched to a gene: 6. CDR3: CASRAPGQGYEQYF. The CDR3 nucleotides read TGTGCCAGCAGAGCTCCGGGACAGGGGTACGAGCAGTACTTC.

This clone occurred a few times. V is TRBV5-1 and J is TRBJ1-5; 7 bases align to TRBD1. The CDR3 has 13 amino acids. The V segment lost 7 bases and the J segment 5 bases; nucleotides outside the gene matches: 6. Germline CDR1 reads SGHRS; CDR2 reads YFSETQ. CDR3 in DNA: TGCGCCAGCCGTGACAGGGAGGATCAGCCCCAGCATTTT. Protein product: CASRDREDQPQHF.

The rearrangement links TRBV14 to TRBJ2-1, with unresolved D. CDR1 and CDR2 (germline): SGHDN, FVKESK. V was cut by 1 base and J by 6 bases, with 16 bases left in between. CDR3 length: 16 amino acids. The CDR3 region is CASSQAELDSRNEQFF. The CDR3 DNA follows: TGTGCCAGCAGCCAAGCGGAGCTAGATAGCCGCAATGAGCAGTTCTTC.